The T cell receptor (beta chain) described here comes from a study of blood T cell repertoires in COVID-19. Overall study context: PBMCs, B-cell-depleted T cells, or T cells were the source of the cDNA or gDNA that made up the material.

Losses at the gene ends were 2 bases for V and 5 bases for J; bases not matched to a gene: 3. The CDR3 is 15 amino acids. CDR1 LGHNA and CDR2 YSLEER come from the germline V gene. Cohorts were based on clinical histories the participants reported. Up to 2 weeks before entering the study, exposed participants had met a COVID-19 case. Authors' processing steps: Counts of nucleated cells, estimated from reference gene primer amplification, were obtained. The assay was immunoSEQ multiplex PCR, and TCRdb's table has in-frame clones only and misses some. V and J calls and clone size come straight from that table; D and trimming were deduced from the DNA. The sample has hundreds of thousands of clones, nearly 90% seen once; the top ten hold more than 13%.

The specimen sequenced was PBMCs or T cells enriched from blood (not recorded which). This TCR derives from a young man who had been exposed to COVID-19. The chain couples TRBV4-3 to TRBJ1-6; TRBD1 aligns across 7 bases. The CDR3: CASSQTGTDNSPLHF. The CDR3 DNA is TGCGCCAGCAGCCAAACCGGGACAGATAATTCACCCCTCCACTTT.